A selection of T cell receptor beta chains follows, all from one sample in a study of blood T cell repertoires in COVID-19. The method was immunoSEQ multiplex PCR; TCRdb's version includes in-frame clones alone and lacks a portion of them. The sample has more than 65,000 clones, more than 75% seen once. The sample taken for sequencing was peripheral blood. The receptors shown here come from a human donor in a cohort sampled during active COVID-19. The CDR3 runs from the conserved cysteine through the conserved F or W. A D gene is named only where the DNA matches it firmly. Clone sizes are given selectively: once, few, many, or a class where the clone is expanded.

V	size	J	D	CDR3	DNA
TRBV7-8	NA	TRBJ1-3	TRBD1	CASSPTGGGNTIYF	TGTGCCAGCAGCCCGACAGGGGGTGGAAACACCATATATTTT
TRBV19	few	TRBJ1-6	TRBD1	CASSPTEAGTGNNSPLHF	TGTGCCAGTAGTCCGACAGAGGCCGGGACAGGAAATAATTCACCCCTCCACTTT
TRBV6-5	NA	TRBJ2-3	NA	CASSSGTSRTDTQYF	TGTGCCAGCAGCTCCGGGACAAGTCGCACAGATACGCAGTATTTT
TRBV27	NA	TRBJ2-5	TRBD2	CASSLKREVYQETQYF	TGTGCCAGCAGTTTGAAGCGGGAGGTGTACCAAGAGACCCAGTACTTC
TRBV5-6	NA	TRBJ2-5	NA	CASSLYGGREYQETQYF	TGTGCCAGCAGCTTGTATGGGGGCAGGGAGTACCAAGAGACCCAGTACTTC
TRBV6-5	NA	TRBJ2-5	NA	CASSPTVQETQYF	TGTGCCAGCAGCCCCACAGTACAAGAGACCCAGTACTTC
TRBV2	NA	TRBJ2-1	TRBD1	CASSPGQYTYNEQFF	TGTGCCAGCAGTCCGGGACAGTACACCTACAATGAGCAGTTCTTC
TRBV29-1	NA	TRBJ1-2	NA	CSVEEIRQGSGYTF	TGCAGCGTTGAAGAGATCCGGCAGGGGTCTGGCTACACCTTC
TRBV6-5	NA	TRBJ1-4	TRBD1	CASSPGQGSVEKLFF	TGTGCCAGCAGTCCAGGACAGGGGAGTGTAGAAAAACTGTTTTTT
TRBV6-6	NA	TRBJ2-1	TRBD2	CASSAGGAFEQFF	TGTGCCAGCTCCGCGGGGGGGGCCTTCGAGCAGTTCTTC
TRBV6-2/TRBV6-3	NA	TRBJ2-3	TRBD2	CASSYPTRRLAGDLRTDTQYF	TGTGCCAGCAGTTACCCAACCAGACGACTAGCGGGGGACCTCCGCACAGATACGCAGTATTTT
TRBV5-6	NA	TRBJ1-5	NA	CASSLGRGNYQPQHF	TGTGCCAGCAGCCTGGGCAGGGGAAACTATCAGCCCCAGCATTTT
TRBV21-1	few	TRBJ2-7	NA	CASSKVGAGRYEQYF	TGTGCCAGCAGCAAAGTAGGGGCGGGAAGGTACGAGCAGTACTTC
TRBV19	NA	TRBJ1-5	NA	CASSNPGQLPYSNQPQHF	TGTGCCAGTAGTAACCCCGGACAGTTACCCTATAGCAATCAGCCCCAGCATTTT
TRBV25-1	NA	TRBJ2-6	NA	CASSGTGSGANVLTF	TGTGCCAGCAGTGGCACAGGGTCTGGGGCCAACGTCCTGACTTTC
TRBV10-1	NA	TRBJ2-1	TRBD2	CASSAGTSGTREQFF	TGCGCCAGCAGTGCCGGGACTAGCGGGACTCGAGAGCAGTTCTTC
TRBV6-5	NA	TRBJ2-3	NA	CACKSTGTSTDTQYF	TGTGCCTGCAAATCGACAGGGACTAGCACAGATACGCAGTATTTT
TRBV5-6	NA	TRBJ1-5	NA	CASSVSRLGSNQPQHF	TGTGCCAGCAGCGTGTCCCGTTTGGGCAGCAATCAGCCCCAGCATTTT
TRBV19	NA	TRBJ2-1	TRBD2	CASSTGLAGRGRGNEQFF	TGTGCCAGTAGTACTGGACTAGCGGGAAGGGGTAGGGGCAATGAGCAGTTCTTC
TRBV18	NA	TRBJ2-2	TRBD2	CASSPRTSGRQTGELFF	TGTGCCAGCTCACCGAGGACTAGCGGGAGACAAACCGGGGAGCTGTTTTTT
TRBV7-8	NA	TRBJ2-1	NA	CASSLVQNSNNEQFF	TGTGCCAGCAGCTTAGTCCAAAACAGCAACAATGAGCAGTTCTTC
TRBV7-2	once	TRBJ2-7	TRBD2	CASKRGAHEQYF	TGTGCCAGCAAGCGGGGAGCCCACGAGCAGTACTTC
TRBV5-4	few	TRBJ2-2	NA	CASSLRNRNTGELFF	TGTGCCAGCAGCTTGCGAAACAGGAACACCGGGGAGCTGTTTTTT
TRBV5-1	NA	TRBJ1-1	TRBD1	CASSRDSNTEAFF	TGCGCCAGCAGCCGGGACAGCAACACTGAAGCTTTCTTT
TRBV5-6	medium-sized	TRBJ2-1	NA	CASSAFRDPSYNEQFF	TGTGCCAGCAGCGCCTTCCGCGATCCTTCCTACAATGAGCAGTTCTTC
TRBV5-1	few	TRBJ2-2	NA	CASSLTVNTGELFF	TGCGCCAGCAGCTTAACAGTTAACACCGGGGAGCTGTTTTTT
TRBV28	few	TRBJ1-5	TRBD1	CASSSGTGGQPQHF	TGTGCCAGCAGTTCCGGGACAGGGGGCCAGCCCCAGCATTTT
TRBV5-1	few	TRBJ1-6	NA	CASSLGAGGGDNSPLHF	TGCGCCAGCAGCCTGGGGGCTGGGGGCGGCGATAATTCACCCCTCCACTTT
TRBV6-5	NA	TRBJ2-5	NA	CASSYGGYQETQYF	TGTGCCAGCAGTTACGGGGGGTACCAAGAGACCCAGTACTTC
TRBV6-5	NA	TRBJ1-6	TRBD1	CASSYSDRGRGSPLHF	TGTGCCAGCAGTTACTCGGACAGGGGACGAGGCTCACCCCTCCACTTT
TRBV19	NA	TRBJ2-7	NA	CASSRAGIAYEQYF	TGTGCCAGTAGTAGGGCAGGGATAGCCTACGAGCAGTACTTC
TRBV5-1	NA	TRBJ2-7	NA	CASSLRGPDEQYF	TGCGCCAGCAGCTTGAGGGGTCCGGACGAGCAGTACTTC
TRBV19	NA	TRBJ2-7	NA	CASSTSSYEQYF	TGTGCCAGTAGTACGAGCTCCTACGAGCAGTACTTC
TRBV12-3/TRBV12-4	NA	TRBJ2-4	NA	CASSFSGLNIQYF	TGTGCCAGCAGTTTCAGCGGTCTAAACATTCAGTACTTC
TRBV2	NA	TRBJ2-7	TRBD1	CASSGTGLYEQYF	TGTGCCAGCAGCGGGACAGGGCTCTACGAGCAGTACTTC
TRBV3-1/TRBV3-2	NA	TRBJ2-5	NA	CASSYSLQETQYF	TGTGCCAGCAGTTACAGCCTCCAAGAGACCCAGTACTTC
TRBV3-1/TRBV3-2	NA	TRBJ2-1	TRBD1	CASSRDRGPPYNEQFF	TGTGCCAGCAGCCGCGACAGGGGCCCGCCATACAATGAGCAGTTCTTC
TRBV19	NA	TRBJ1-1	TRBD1	CASSRHGTGNSNTEAFF	TGTGCCAGTAGTCGCCATGGGACAGGCAATTCGAACACTGAAGCTTTCTTT
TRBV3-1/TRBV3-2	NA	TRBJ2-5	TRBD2	CASRSLAGGLETQYF	TGTGCCAGCAGGTCTTTAGCGGGAGGATTGGAGACCCAGTACTTC
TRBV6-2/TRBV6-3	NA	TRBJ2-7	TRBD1	CASSYDRGYEQYF	TGTGCCAGCAGTTACGACAGGGGATACGAGCAGTACTTC
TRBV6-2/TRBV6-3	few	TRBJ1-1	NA	CASSSSGWWVGAFF	TGTGCCAGCAGTTCCTCCGGGTGGTGGGTGGGAGCTTTCTTT
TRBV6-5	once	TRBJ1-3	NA	CASSYFEGSGNTIYF	TGTGCCAGCAGTTACTTTGAGGGATCTGGAAACACCATATATTTT
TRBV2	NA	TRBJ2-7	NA	CASSEALLQGGDEQYF	TGTGCCAGCAGTGAAGCGCTTCTACAGGGTGGGGACGAGCAGTACTTC
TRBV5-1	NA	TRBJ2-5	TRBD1	CASSLAPGQGAETQYF	TGCGCCAGCAGCTTGGCCCCGGGACAGGGGGCAGAGACCCAGTACTTC
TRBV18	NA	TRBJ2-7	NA	CASSPVGGSLVYEQYF	TGTGCCAGCTCGCCTGTGGGAGGTTCCTTAGTCTACGAGCAGTACTTC
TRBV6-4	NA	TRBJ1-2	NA	CASRAGTEYGYTF	TGTGCCAGCAGAGCCGGGACTGAATATGGCTACACCTTC
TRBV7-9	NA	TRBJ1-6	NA	CASSSDNSPLHF	TGTGCCAGCAGCTCTGATAATTCACCCCTCCACTTT
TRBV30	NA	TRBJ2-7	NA	CAWRGGSYEQYF	TGTGCCTGGAGAGGAGGAAGTTACGAGCAGTACTTC
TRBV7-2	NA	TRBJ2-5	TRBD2	CASSLVAGGGETQYF	TGTGCCAGCAGCTTAGTAGCGGGGGGCGGAGAGACCCAGTACTTC
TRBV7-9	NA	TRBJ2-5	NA	CASSYVGETQYF	TGTGCCAGCAGCTACGTCGGGGAGACCCAGTACTTC
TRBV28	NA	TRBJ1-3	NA	CASSFSGIGNTIYF	TGTGCCAGCAGTTTTTCAGGGATTGGAAACACCATATATTTT
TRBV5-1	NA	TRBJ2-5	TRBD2	CASSLGAGTSSGETQYF	TGCGCCAGCAGCTTGGGTGCCGGGACTAGCAGCGGTGAGACCCAGTACTTC
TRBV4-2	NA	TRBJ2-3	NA	CASSQGQGGDDTDTQYF	TGTGCCAGCAGCCAAGGGCAGGGGGGAGATGACACAGATACGCAGTATTTT
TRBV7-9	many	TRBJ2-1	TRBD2	CASSRLAGVSYNEQFF	TGTGCCAGCAGTAGGCTAGCGGGAGTATCCTACAATGAGCAGTTCTTC
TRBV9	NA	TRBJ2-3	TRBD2	CASSAAGGASTDTQYF	TGTGCCAGCAGCGCAGCGGGGGGGGCTAGCACAGATACGCAGTATTTT
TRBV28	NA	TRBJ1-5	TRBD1	CASRLGQGGNGNQPQHF	TGTGCCAGCAGACTGGGACAGGGGGGAAACGGCAATCAGCCCCAGCATTTT
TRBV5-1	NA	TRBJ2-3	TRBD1	CASSLTGDGTDTQYF	TGCGCCAGCAGCTTGACAGGGGATGGCACAGATACGCAGTATTTT
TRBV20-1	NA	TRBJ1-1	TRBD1	CSASRDRGGGAFF	TGCAGTGCTAGTAGGGACAGGGGCGGCGGAGCTTTCTTT
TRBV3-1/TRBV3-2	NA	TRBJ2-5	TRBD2	CASSQVLVAGETQYF	TGTGCCAGCAGCCAAGTTTTGGTAGCGGGGGAGACCCAGTACTTC
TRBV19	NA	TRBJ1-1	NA	CASSIGQMNTEAFF	TGTGCCAGTAGTATAGGACAGATGAACACTGAAGCTTTCTTT